This TCR beta chain stems from a study of cytomegalovirus exposure and HLA in healthy donors. Findings and caveats of the study: Earlier findings revealed that most TCR beta V segments proved productive either about 90% or about 30% of the time.

Primers: 60 Vbeta forward and 13 Jbeta reverse. The protocol was immunoSEQ multiplex PCR, while the TCRdb copy is restricted to in-frame clones and leaves out a portion. The sample comprises a few hundred thousand clones, more than 65% of which are singletons, and 1.8% rests with the top ten. About this clone itself: Antigen: not known. The junction departs from the called germline gene at one end, perhaps through a read error.

The CDR3 is made up of 18 amino acids. Germline loops: CDR1 LNHDA, CDR2 SQIVND (reference sequence). J is TRBJ2-3 and V is TRBV19; 16 bases match TRBD2. What was sequenced was PBMCs. This clonotype was sampled from a woman in her twenties or thirties in good health and CMV-seronegative. As DNA, the CDR3 is TGTGCCACTAGTATGGCGGGACTAGCGGGGGGGAGCACAGATACGCAGTATTTT. It is translated as CATSMAGLAGGSTDTQYF. The full variable domain, rest sourced from reference TRBV19 and TRBJ2-3, is DGGITQSPKYLFRKEGQNVTLSCEQNLNHDAMYWYRQDPGQGLRLIYYSQIVNDFQKGDIAEGYSVSREKKESFPLTVTSAQKNPTAFYLCATSMAGLAGGSTDTQYFGPGTRLTVL.